This entry lists 9 T cell receptor beta chains sequenced from one sample in a study of T cell repertoires in cytomegalovirus infection. TCRdb redid the calling of the reads with MiXCR, one entry per CDR3 protein. In the table there are roughly 130,000 distinct CDR3 sequences, approximately 9.2% of which are singletons. Specimen: PBMCs. The receptors come from a human donor in good health (CMV status not recorded). Some clones in this sample may be carry-over from other donors' samples.

This clonotype was observed a few times. The gene calls are TRBV25-1 and TRBJ1-4; the D is unclear. The CDR3 has 15 residues. Germline V gene lookup returns CDR1 MGHDK and CDR2 SYGVNS. V was clipped by 1 base and J by 0 bases, with 6 bases between them. DNA of the CDR3: TGTGCCAGCAGTGAATTTGAGCCAACTAATGAAAAACTGTTTTTT. Amino acid sequence: CASSEFEPTNEKLFF. Full variable domain (rest looked up from reference TRBV25-1 and TRBJ1-4): EADIYQTPRYLVIGTGKKITLECSQTMGHDKMYWYQQDPGMELHLIHYSYGVNSTEKGDLSSESTVSRIRTEHFPLTLESARPSHTSQYLCASSEFEPTNEKLFFGSGTQLSVL.

This clonotype has ten or more counts. The V and J genes are TRBV6-1 and TRBJ1-5, with D perhaps TRBD1 (5 bases). V was clipped by 8 bases and J by 2 bases, with 16 bases between them. The CDR3 is 15 amino acids. Germline lookup yields CDR1 MNHNS and CDR2 SASEGT. The DNA of the CDR3 is TGTGCCAGCGGGGCGGGGCATTTGGGCAATCAGCCCCAGCATTTT. Protein: CASGAGHLGNQPQHF.

This clonotype was seen repeatedly, ten times or more. V and J are TRBV7-9 and TRBJ2-5, with D possibly matching TRBD1 (5 bases). This CDR3 contains 12 residues. Trimming shortened V by 8 bases and J by 5 bases, and 12 bases separated the two germline ends. The germline CDR1 and CDR2 sequences are SEHNR and FQNEAQ (reference sequence). The DNA of the CDR3 is TGTGCCAGCCTGGGGCTGGAGGAGACCCAGTACTTC. It is translated as CASLGLEETQYF. Variable domain in full (rest from reference TRBV7-9 and TRBJ2-5): DTGVSQNPRHKITKRGQNVTFRCDPISEHNRLYWYRQTLGQGPEFLTYFQNEAQLEKSRLLSDRFSAERPKGSFSTLEIQRTEQGDSAMYLCASLGLEETQYFGPGTRLLVL.

This clonotype occurred many times. The chain carries TRBV7-2 and TRBJ2-3, with TRBD2 matching 7 bases. This CDR3 has 15 amino acids. With V trimmed by 4 bases and J by 2 bases, 6 bases remained unmatched. The germline CDR1 and CDR2 sequences are SGHTA and FQGNSA. This CDR3 reads CASSSWGGFTDTQYF. The CDR3 DNA reads as TGTGCCAGCAGCTCCTGGGGGGGATTCACAGATACGCAGTATTTT.

This clonotype has a count of ten or more. The chain links TRBV5-4 to TRBJ2-5; 7 nucleotides line up with TRBD1. The germline V gene has CDR1 SGHNT and CDR2 YYREEE (reference sequence). CDR3 length: 14 residues. V trimming: 3 bases; J trimming: 1 base; junction bases outside the gene matches: 3. DNA for the CDR3: TGTGCCAGCAGCTCCAGGACAGGCCAAGAGACCCAGTACTTC. Amino acids: CASSSRTGQETQYF. Drawing the rest from reference TRBV5-4 and TRBJ2-5, the complete variable domain is ETGVTQSPTHLIKTRGQQVTLRCSSQSGHNTVSWYQQALGQGPQFIFQYYREEENGRGNFPPRFSGLQFPNYSSELNVNALELDDSALYLCASSSRTGQETQYFGPGTRLLVL.

As for this clonotype: A read error may explain this, as a much larger clone is one base away. V is TRBV7-2 and J is TRBJ1-5; the D gene is possibly TRBD1 (5 bases). Germline assignment: CDR1 SGHTA and CDR2 FQGNSA. The CDR3 runs to 14 residues. CDR3 amino acids: CASRPDNSNQPQRF. CDR3 DNA sequence: TGTGCCAGCAGACCGGACAATAGCAATCAGCCCCAGCGTTTT.

The chain recombines TRBV5-1 with TRBJ1-1; no clear D. In germline, CDR1 is SGHRS, CDR2 YFSETQ. V lost 5 bases and J lost 1, with 12 bases in between. The CDR3 consists of 14 residues. CDR3 nucleotide sequence: TGCGCCAGCAGACGTGGACGATGGAACACTGAAGCTTTCTTT. It codes for CASRRGRWNTEAFF.

This clonotype showed up just once. The V call is TRBV29-1, the J call TRBJ2-7; 13 bases match TRBD2. In germline, CDR1 is SQVTM, CDR2 ANQGSEA. The CDR3 is 14 residues long. V shed 4 bases and J 6 bases; nucleotides not matched to a gene: 6. CDR3 nucleotide sequence: TGCAGCGTTGGGACTAGCGGGGGAGGGACCGAGCAGTACTTC. It is translated as CSVGTSGGGTEQYF.

This clonotype was counted a few times. The chain carries TRBV6-2 or TRBV6-3 and TRBJ2-4; unclear D gene. V shed 5 bases and J shed 1 base, with 9 bases lying between them. CDR1 MNHEY and CDR2 SVGEGT come from the germline V gene. This CDR3 is built from 14 residues. The CDR3 region is CASSQDSAKNIQYF. CDR3 bases: TGTGCCAGCAGTCAGGATTCCGCCAAAAACATTCAGTACTTC.